The T cell receptor (beta chain) described here comes from a study of cytomegalovirus exposure and HLA in healthy donors. The CDR3 totals 12 residues. V trimming: 4 bases; J trimming: 5 bases; junction bases outside the gene matches: 5. Germline lookup yields CDR1 SQVTM and CDR2 ANQGSEA. The PCR contained 60 Vbeta and 13 Jbeta primers. Original data processing: Approximately 80 million unique TCR beta chains, 9.5 million to 11 million of them shared, were counted by a later analysis. Sequencing used immunoSEQ multiplex PCR; TCRdb keeps in-frame clones, though not all of them. Clone size and V and J calls were adopted from that table, with D and trimming inferred from the DNA. The profile covers 270,000 or so clones, with around 90% appearing a single time and roughly 1.6% taken by the ten largest. The donors gave bone marrow, and they were healthy.

The chain joins TRBV29-1 to TRBJ2-7; 7 bases map to TRBD2. The sequence derives from a girl aged 2-10 years in good health and CMV-seronegative. Sequencing was performed on PBMCs. The CDR3 bases are TGCAGCGTTGCCTCGGGGGGTGACGAGCAGTACTTC. Its translation: CSVASGGDEQYF.